A selection of T cell receptor beta chains follows, all from one sample in a study of T cells after yellow fever vaccination. MiXCR was run by TCRdb on the 5' RACE reads, yielding one entry per CDR3 protein. The repertoire holds more than 110,000 distinct CDR3 sequences, 6.6% seen once, with about 0.6% in the top ten. The sequencing here drew on CD4+ T cells sorted from PBMCs, taken 10 days after the yellow fever booster vaccination. All receptors derive from a man aged 25-45 years who received the YFV17D yellow fever vaccine. The CDR3 runs from the conserved cysteine through the conserved F or W. Fields, in order: clone size, V gene, D gene, J gene, CDR3 DNA, CDR3 protein. A D gene is named only where the DNA matches it firmly. Size values are once, few and many counts, or a class for expanded clones, and some rows have none.

>few|TRBV30|-|TRBJ1-5
TGTGCCTGGGCAGGGGAGGGCAGCAATCAGCCCCAGCATTTT
CAWAGEGSNQPQHF
>-|TRBV28|TRBD2|TRBJ2-1
TGTGCCAGCAGTTTCCCCTTGACTAGCGAGAATGAGCAGTTCTTC
CASSFPLTSENEQFF
>few|TRBV12-5|-|TRBJ1-6
TGTGCTAGTGGTTTGGTTCCAGGGGTCCGAGACAACTCCTATAATTCACCCCTCCACTTT
CASGLVPGVRDNSYNSPLHF
>many|TRBV7-9|TRBD2|TRBJ2-7
TGTGCCAGCAGCACAGGACTAGCGGGAGGTCCCGGTTACGAGCAGTACTTC
CASSTGLAGGPGYEQYF
>many|TRBV5-1|-|TRBJ2-1
TGCGCCAGCAGCCAAGGACCCAAGGGGCAGTTCTTC
CASSQGPKGQFF
>few|TRBV7-7|-|TRBJ2-3
TGTGCCAGCAGCTTAGGCGAAGCGGATACGCAGTATTTT
CASSLGEADTQYF
>many|TRBV24-1|TRBD2|TRBJ2-1
TGTGCCACCCGGGGACTAGCCTACAATGAGCAGTTCTTC
CATRGLAYNEQFF
>many|TRBV7-2|TRBD1|TRBJ2-5
TGTGCCAGCAGCTTCGGGGGACAGGGGCAAGAGACCCAGTACTTC
CASSFGGQGQETQYF
>-|TRBV20-1|TRBD1|TRBJ1-1
TGCAGTGCCTCGTGGTCTCTACAGGGGGCCCGGAACACTGAAGCTTTCTTT
CSASWSLQGARNTEAFF
>many|TRBV5-1|TRBD2|TRBJ2-1
TGCGCCAGCAGCTTGGTCTGGGCTAGCGGGAGTGAAAATGAGCAGTTCTTC
CASSLVWASGSENEQFF
>-|TRBV29-1|-|TRBJ1-3
TGCAGCGTAGGGCAGGGGAGCTCTGGAAACACCATATATTTT
CSVGQGSSGNTIYF
>many|TRBV7-7|-|TRBJ2-2
TGTGCTAGCAGCTTGGGAGGCTGGGGCACCGGGGAGCTGTTTTTT
CASSLGGWGTGELFF
>many|TRBV5-1|-|TRBJ2-3
TGCGCCAGCTCGAATCCCAGGGGGGGTGCCGCTAGCACAGATACGCAGTATTTT
CASSNPRGGAASTDTQYF
>many|TRBV7-2|TRBD2|TRBJ2-3
TGTGCCAGCGGGAGGGCCTCAGATACGCAGTATTTT
CASGRASDTQYF
>many|TRBV6-5|-|TRBJ1-1
TGTGCCACCCATGGGCCGGGAGGAGCCCCCGCTGAAGCTTTCTTT
CATHGPGGAPAEAFF
>many|TRBV28|TRBD2|TRBJ2-1
TGTGCCAGCAGCTTAAGCGGGAGGGGATACAATGAGCAGTTCTTC
CASSLSGRGYNEQFF
>-|TRBV5-1|TRBD1|TRBJ2-1
TGCGCCAGCATTGGTACAGGACAGGTCTACAATGAGCAGTTCTTC
CASIGTGQVYNEQFF
>many|TRBV20-1|-|TRBJ2-3
TGCAGTGCTAGATTGCCGGGAGTCACAGATACGCAGTATTTT
CSARLPGVTDTQYF
>many|TRBV29-1|TRBD2|TRBJ2-1
TGCAGCGCCAGACCCACTAGCGGGGTGGCACCGTTCTTC
CSARPTSGVAPFF
>many|TRBV20-1|TRBD1|TRBJ2-1
TGCAGTGCTAGACCCCGTTCTGGGACAGGGGCAGTCAGTGAGCAGTTCTTC
CSARPRSGTGAVSEQFF
>many|TRBV11-2|-|TRBJ2-1
TGTGCCAGCAGCTTCTCCCGGGACCCGCCCTACAATGAGCAGTTCTTC
CASSFSRDPPYNEQFF
>many|TRBV6-1|-|TRBJ2-4
TGTGCCAGCAGTCGGTTAGCCAAAAACATTCAGTACTTC
CASSRLAKNIQYF
>many|TRBV28|-|TRBJ1-1
TGTGCCAGCATCCATGCAACGATGAACACTGAAGCTTTCTTT
CASIHATMNTEAFF
>many|TRBV7-2|TRBD1|TRBJ1-3
TGTGCCAGCAGCCCCTGGGACAGGCCTGGAGACACCATATATTTT
CASSPWDRPGDTIYF
>few|TRBV28|-|TRBJ1-1
TGTGCCAGCAGTTTAGGAGTAACCCGGACTGAAGCTTTCTTT
CASSLGVTRTEAFF
>-|TRBV30|TRBD2|TRBJ2-3
TGTGCCTGGAGTGTTACAGCGGGAGTTAACACAGATACGCAGTATTTT
CAWSVTAGVNTDTQYF
>many|TRBV19|-|TRBJ2-1
TGTGCCAGTAGTATAGGTAGAAACTCCTACAATGAGCAGTTCTTC
CASSIGRNSYNEQFF
>many|TRBV5-1|-|TRBJ2-7
TGCGCCAGCAGCTGGGCTAGCCCCAACTACGAGCAGTACTTC
CASSWASPNYEQYF
>many|TRBV12-3/TRBV12-4|TRBD2|TRBJ2-2
TGTGCCAGCCTAAAGGCGAGGACTAGCGTAGGGGTCACCGGGGAGCTGTTTTTT
CASLKARTSVGVTGELFF
>many|TRBV7-3|-|TRBJ2-7
TGTGCCAGCAGCTTAAGTCCCGGGACCAACGAGCAGTACTTC
CASSLSPGTNEQYF
>many|TRBV7-2|TRBD2|TRBJ2-4
TGTGCCAGCAGCTTATTTGGACTAGCGGCGGACATTCAGTACTTC
CASSLFGLAADIQYF
>many|TRBV24-1|-|TRBJ2-7
TGTGCCACCAGTGATTTGGTAGGAGGCTCCTACGAGCAGTACTTC
CATSDLVGGSYEQYF
>few|TRBV7-2|-|TRBJ2-2
TGTGCCAGCACCTTAGGGGGTCAGGAGCTGTTTTTT
CASTLGGQELFF
>few|TRBV6-5|-|TRBJ2-7
TGTGCCAGCAGTTACGGTGCCAATAGGAACGAGCAGTACTTC
CASSYGANRNEQYF
>many|TRBV9|TRBD2|TRBJ2-3
TGTGCCAGCAGCGTATATGGTTCTAGCGGGAAAGATACGCAGTATTTT
CASSVYGSSGKDTQYF
>many|TRBV28|-|TRBJ2-7
TGTGCCAGCAGCCCCGGGGGGCGGGTAGGAGAGCAGTACTTC
CASSPGGRVGEQYF
>many|TRBV7-2|-|TRBJ2-7
TGTGCCAGCAGCTTATTCGGCACAGACCTTTCATCGTACTTC
CASSLFGTDLSSYF